Shown below are 19 T cell receptor beta chains from a single sample sequenced in a study of identical twins. TCRdb ran MiXCR on the 5' RACE reads and lists one entry per CDR3 protein. The sample records under 400,000 distinct CDR3 sequences, about 10% being singletons. The source material was naive T cells sorted from blood. The source of these receptors is a woman between 45 and 65 years old in good health.

This clonotype has a count of ten or more. This chain connects TRBV12-3 or TRBV12-4 to TRBJ2-7; the match to TRBD2 covers 13 bases. The V and J ends lost 6 bases and 2 bases, in that order; junction bases with no gene match: 10. The CDR3 has 17 amino acids. CDR3 region: CASSLGLAGTLAYEQYF. CDR3 bases: TGTGCCAGCAGCCTGGGACTAGCGGGAACCCTCGCCTACGAGCAGTACTTC.

This clonotype has only a few counts. The chain recombines TRBV7-2 with TRBJ2-1; D perhaps matches TRBD2 (6 bases). The CDR3 runs 12 residues. Trimming removed 5 bases at V and 9 bases at J, with 11 bases between. The germline V gene encodes CDR1 SGHTA and CDR2 FQGNSA. The CDR3 sequence: CASSVIAAEQFF. CDR3 DNA: TGTGCCAGCAGCGTCATAGCGGCTGAGCAGTTCTTC.

This chain connects TRBV25-1 to TRBJ2-1, with D perhaps TRBD1 or TRBD2 (5 bases each). Trimming took off 2 bases at V and 1 base at J, with 9 bases between the two ends. Germline V CDR1 and CDR2: MGHDK, SYGVNS. This CDR3 comprises 15 residues. The CDR3 reads CASSEDGGSYNEQFF. DNA of the CDR3: TGTGCCAGCAGTGAAGATGGGGGTTCCTACAATGAGCAGTTCTTC.

This clonotype has at least ten counts. The chain carries TRBV3-1 and TRBJ2-7, with 7 bases fitting TRBD2. The V gene end was trimmed by 2 bases and the J gene end by 3 bases; junction bases not matched to a gene: 4. The CDR3 length is 14 residues. CDR1 is LGHDT and CDR2 is YNNKEL in the germline V gene (reference sequence). DNA of the CDR3: TGTGCCAGCAGCCAAAGGGGAGGGGACTACGAGCAGTACTTC. This translates into CASSQRGGDYEQYF.

The chain employs TRBV18 and TRBJ2-7, with no clear D. V gave up 6 bases and J gave up 2 bases, with 11 bases separating them. The CDR3 runs to 13 residues. Germline CDR1 reads KGHSH; CDR2 reads LQKENI. CDR3 DNA sequence: TGTGCCAGCTCCCCTACAGCTGCCTACGAGCAGTACGTC. This translates into CASSPTAAYEQYV.

This clonotype has ten or more counts. The chain combines TRBV5-1 with TRBJ2-3; 7 nucleotides line up with TRBD2. The germline V gene has CDR1 SGHRS and CDR2 YFSETQ. This CDR3 has 15 amino acids. Losses at the gene ends were 4 bases for V and 4 bases for J; bases not matched to a gene: 9. DNA for the CDR3: TGCGCCAGCAGCCCCTACTCGGGAGGAGCAGATACGCAGTATTTT. Protein product: CASSPYSGGADTQYF.

The chain joins TRBV5-1 to TRBJ1-1; possible D gene TRBD1, 6 bases. Germline CDR1 reads SGHRS; CDR2 reads YFSETQ. The V end lost 5 bases, the J end lost 6 bases, and 11 bases lay between the germline ends. The CDR3 totals 12 residues. CDR3 nucleotide sequence: TGCGCCAGCAGTGAACAGGGTTCTGAAGCTTTCTTT. Residues: CASSEQGSEAFF.

This clonotype was found a few times. The rearrangement links TRBV4-1 to TRBJ2-5; 12 bases match TRBD2. Germline V gene sequence: CDR1 MGHRA, CDR2 YSYEKL. The CDR3 is 16 residues long. V was clipped by 4 bases and J by 5 bases; unmatched bases: 8. CDR3 sequence (DNA): TGCGCCAGCAGCCGGATGACTAGCGGGAGCGGGGAGACCCAGTACTTC. This encodes CASSRMTSGSGETQYF.

The V call is TRBV11-2, the J call TRBJ1-1; D is unresolved. V lost 5 bases, J lost 6 bases, and 16 bases lay in between. Germline lookup yields CDR1 SGHAT and CDR2 FQNNGV. The CDR3 spans 14 residues. This CDR3 reads CASSLPGNGAEAFF. The CDR3 bases are TGTGCCAGCAGCCTCCCTGGGAACGGAGCTGAAGCTTTCTTT.

The rearrangement links TRBV20-1 to TRBJ2-7, with D perhaps TRBD2 (5 bases). Trimming stripped 6 bases from V and 0 bases from J, with 9 bases between. CDR1 DFQATT and CDR2 SNEGSKA come from the germline V gene (reference sequence). This CDR3 is 12 amino acids long. The CDR3 here is CSAVASSYEQYF. The CDR3 nucleotides read TGCAGTGCCGTAGCGAGCTCCTACGAGCAGTACTTC.

This clonotype was detected only a few times. This chain links TRBV12-3 or TRBV12-4 with TRBJ2-5, with D perhaps TRBD1 or TRBD2 (6 bases each). The V end lost 3 bases, the J end lost 7 bases, and 9 bases lay between the germline ends. CDR3 size: 12 residues. The CDR3 nucleotides read TGTGCCAGCAGTTTTGAGGGGGGGACCCAGTACTTC. This codes for CASSFEGGTQYF.

This clonotype appeared a few times. The rearrangement links TRBV2 to TRBJ2-1; the D gene is possibly TRBD2 (5 bases). CDR1 is SNHLY, CDR2 FYNNEI, per germline. The CDR3 runs to 14 residues. V lost 4 bases and J 2 bases, leaving 9 bases between the germline ends. In DNA, the CDR3 is TGTGCCAGCAGTGTTACGGGGACCTACAATGAGCAGTTCTTC. Its protein product is CASSVTGTYNEQFF.

The J gene is TRBJ2-7, the V gene TRBV29-1; TRBD1 might be the D (5 bases). CDR1 is SQVTM and CDR2 is ANQGSEA in the germline V gene. V dropped 6 bases and J dropped 3 bases, with 9 bases sitting between them. This CDR3 contains 11 residues. CDR3 region: CSVETDYEQYV. The CDR3 DNA reads as TGCAGCGTCGAGACAGACTACGAGCAGTACGTC.

This clonotype was detected ten times or more. This rearrangement joins TRBV5-1 to TRBJ2-3; 11 nucleotides agree with TRBD1. Trimming at V came to 5 bases and at J to 3 bases, leaving 8 bases not matched to a gene. The CDR3 consists of 16 residues. CDR1 is SGHRS and CDR2 is YFSETQ in the germline V gene. CDR3 sequence: CASRPAGQGVTDTQYF. CDR3 coding DNA: TGCGCCAGCAGACCGGCGGGACAGGGGGTTACAGATACGCAGTATTTT.

This clonotype was counted ten times or more. The chain carries TRBV29-1 and TRBJ2-1, with 9 positions matching TRBD2. V shed 6 bases, J shed 1 base, and the junction held 10 bases outside the gene matches. Germline-derived CDR1 and CDR2 are SQVTM and ANQGSEA. The CDR3 has 16 residues. In DNA, the CDR3 is TGCAGCGTCCTGGGACTAGCCCCAGTGTCCTACAATGAGCAGTTCTTC. Translated: CSVLGLAPVSYNEQFF.

The chain uses TRBV7-3 and TRBJ1-1; 7 bases agree with TRBD1. The ends lost 6 bases at V and 2 bases at J; junction bases unmatched: 12. The CDR3 contains 16 residues. CDR1 and CDR2 (germline): SGHTA, FQGTGA. CDR3 DNA: TGTGCCAGCAGAAGGGACAGTTCCTCCTCTAACACTGAAGCTTTCTTT. The encoded protein is CASRRDSSSSNTEAFF. Full variable domain (outside the CDR3, taken from reference TRBV7-3 and TRBJ1-1): GAGVSQTPSNKVTEKGKYVELRCDPISGHTALYWYRQSLGQGPEFLIYFQGTGAADDSGLPNDRFFAVRPEGSVSTLKIQRTERGDSAVYLCASRRDSSSSNTEAFFGQGTRLTVV.

The chain combines TRBV19 with TRBJ2-5, with no clear D. CDR3 length: 13 amino acids. V was pared by 7 bases and J by 0 bases, with 9 bases between. Germline V gives CDR1 LNHDA, CDR2 SQIVND (reference sequence). The CDR3, as DNA: TGTGCCAGTACCTCCGTAGACCAAGAGACCCAGTACTTC. It is translated as CASTSVDQETQYF.

This clonotype was observed many times. The chain recombines TRBV12-3 or TRBV12-4 with TRBJ2-3; tentatively, D is TRBD2 (5 bases). This CDR3 is built from 12 residues. Trimming removed 6 bases from V and 5 bases from J, with 9 bases in between. This CDR3 reads CASSPRGDTQYF. The CDR3 DNA reads TGTGCCAGCAGCCCCCGGGGAGATACGCAGTATTTT.

The chain is built from TRBV5-5 and TRBJ1-5; 9 positions agree with TRBD1. Per the germline V gene, CDR1 is SGHKS and CDR2 is YYEKEE (reference sequence). The trim removed 5 bases at V and 4 bases at J, leaving 7 bases unmatched. This CDR3 region has 15 residues. CDR3 sequence (DNA): TGTGCCAGCAGTGGACAGGGGAGGGTTAATCAGCCCCAGCATTTT. Encoded protein: CASSGQGRVNQPQHF.